This T cell receptor beta chain was sequenced for a study of blood T cell repertoires in COVID-19. For the study at large: Spain, Italy and the United States supplied samples that represented acute and convalescent COVID-19. PBMCs, B-cell-depleted T cells, or T cells were the source of the cDNA or gDNA that made up the material.

The authors' processing: Researchers report that nucleated cell counts were estimated from reference gene primer amplification. This table comes from immunoSEQ multiplex PCR, and its TCRdb copy is limited to in-frame clones, with some not included. The V and J calls and the clone size are those of that table, but D and trimming were determined from the DNA. The table shows tens of thousands of clones, with about 80% occurring only once. J was trimmed by 4 bases and V by 5 bases; bases with no gene match: 6. The CDR3 covers 14 residues. Germline V CDR1 and CDR2: MNHEY, SVGEGT. The receptor's source is an older woman with acute or convalescent COVID-19. The chain links TRBV6-2 or TRBV6-3 to TRBJ1-2; the match to TRBD1 covers 8 bases. The specimen sequenced was peripheral blood. The CDR3 loop is CASSNDRGGYGYTF. The CDR3, as DNA: TGTGCCAGCAGTAACGACAGGGGCGGCTATGGCTACACCTTC.